This paragraph covers one T cell receptor (beta chain) sequence. Its antigen is as yet unknown. CDR1 LGHNA and CDR2 YSLEER come from the germline V gene. CDR3 size: 17 residues. Trimming took 0 bases from V and 6 from J; bases not matched to a gene: 6. The sample comes from a study of molecular identifiers for immune sequencing clone quantification. Study in general: Replicate RNA from approximately 20,000 or 98,000 naive CD8 T cells formed five aliquots; four were sequenced.

TCRdb passed the PCR reads through MiXCR, listing each CDR3 protein once. The sample has around 65,000 distinct CDR3 sequences, approximately 18% seen once. Findings and caveats of the study: In naive cells, under 1% of molecules belonged to clones above 20 RNA copies, against over 99% in effector cells.

The sequenced material came from naive CD8+ T cells from blood, with Jurkat cell RNA spiked in. Subset in this sample: FACS-sorted CD8+CD4-CCR7+CD45RA+ naive T cells. The TCR sequence derives from a human donor in good health. Some libraries in this study had Jurkat cell RNA spiked in. The rearrangement uses TRBV4-3 and TRBJ2-2, with TRBD2 matching over 11 bases. CDR3 loop: CASSQDRLAGGAGELFF. The DNA for the CDR3 is TGCGCCAGCAGCCAAGATCGGCTAGCGGGAGGTGCCGGGGAGCTGTTTTTT.